These 16 T cell receptor beta chains were sequenced from one sample in a study of T cells in women clearing cervical HPV infection. TCRdb's copy holds only in-frame clones and misses some; the assay was immunoSEQ multiplex PCR. This sample's table has more than 15,000 clones. Sequences were obtained from blood buffy coat. The receptor set was obtained from a woman between 18 and 70 years old with a cervical HPV16 infection that either progressed to CIN3+ or cleared (not recorded which).

CDR3 DNA, as far as it was read: TGCAGTGCTAACGGACACCGGAGCTCCTACGAG. This codes for CSANGHRSSYE. The full-length CDR3 reads as CSANGHRSSYEQYF. This rearrangement joins TRBV20-1 to TRBJ2-7; maybe TRBD1 (5 bases). The read finishes 3 residues shy of the CDR3 end, and the germline J gene is used to complete it. Between the trimmed V and J ends, which lost 4 bases and 0 bases, there was a span of 13 bases. This CDR3 is 14 amino acids long. Germline assignment: CDR1 DFQATT and CDR2 SNEGSKA (reference sequence).

As for this clone: Coverage ceases 3 residues before the CDR3 finishes, and the germline J gene fills in the end. The chain carries TRBV2 and TRBJ1-4, with 8 bases lining up with TRBD1. V was pared by 1 base and J by 5 bases, with 3 bases of the junction left unmatched. Per germline, CDR1 SNHLY and CDR2 FYNNEI. CDR3 length: 15 residues. Partial CDR3 DNA: TGTGCCAGCAGTGAAGGGACAGGGAGGAATGAAAAA. It specifies CASSEGTGRNEK. The entire CDR3 protein reads CASSEGTGRNEKLFF.

As regards this clone: The read ends 3 residues before the CDR3 terminus; that terminus is restored from the germline J gene. The V call is TRBV12-3 or TRBV12-4, the J call TRBJ2-7; 11 bases fit TRBD1. Trimming cost V 6 bases and J 5 bases; bases outside gene matches: 9. This CDR3 has 15 residues. CDR3 DNA, as far as it was read: TGTGCCAGCAGCAGAAGGACAGGGGGCAGGAACGAG. This sequence encodes CASSRRTGGRNE. The whole CDR3 sequence reads CASSRRTGGRNEQYF.

Comment on this clone: The observed sequence ends 3 residues before the CDR3 terminus, with the missing tail filled in from the germline J gene. The chain has TRBV12-3 or TRBV12-4 and TRBJ1-1; D uncertain. The CDR3 loop spans 14 amino acids. V lost 3 bases to trimming and J lost 4 bases, with 12 bases between them. CDR3: CASSFGLPGTEAFF. CDR3 DNA (partial): TGTGCCAGCAGTTTCGGCCTCCCGGGCACTGAA.

A note on this clone: The read gets to within 3 residues of the CDR3 end, and the germline J gene fills in the rest. This rearrangement joins TRBV2 to TRBJ2-1, with 7 nucleotides matching TRBD1. Germline assignment: CDR1 SNHLY and CDR2 FYNNEI. The CDR3 has 12 residues. The ends lost 10 bases at V and 8 bases at J; junction bases unmatched: 8. The CDR3 here is CATSDRLDEQFF. CDR3 DNA (partial): TGTGCCACCTCGGACAGGTTGGATGAG.

The sequenced CDR3 bases are TGTGCCTGGTCAGGGGATCACACCGGGGAG. It encodes CAWSGDHTGE. The complete CDR3 sequence is CAWSGDHTGELFF. The V and J genes are TRBV30 and TRBJ2-2; D perhaps matches TRBD1 (6 bases). The missing CDR3 end, 3 residues past where the read stops, is filled in from the germline J gene. CDR3 length: 13 residues. Looked up from germline, CDR1 is GTSNPN and CDR2 is SVGIG (reference sequence). Trimming removed 5 bases at V and 3 bases at J, with 10 bases between.

To note about this clone: The read halts 3 residues ahead of the CDR3 end, with the missing end drawn from the germline J gene. The rearrangement uses TRBV27 and TRBJ2-6; TRBD2 matches at 8 bases. With 7 bases clipped from V and 1 base from J, the junction kept 9 bases outside the gene matches. Germline-derived CDR1 and CDR2 are MNHEY and SMNVEV (reference sequence). The CDR3 has 17 residues. The part of the CDR3 DNA that was read is TGTGCCAGCACCGGGGGGGGAGGGGTTTCTGGGGCCAACGTC. Protein sequence: CASTGGGGVSGANV. The entire CDR3 reads CASTGGGGVSGANVLTF.

Turning to this clone: The CDR3 is cut off 3 residues early in the read; its end comes from the germline J gene. The chain couples TRBV20-1 to TRBJ1-1; D not resolved. The V gene lost 1 base and the J gene lost 1 base, with 16 bases spanning the gap. This CDR3 has 16 amino acids. Germline CDR1 reads DFQATT; CDR2 reads SNEGSKA (reference sequence). The covered CDR3 bases are TGCAGTGCTAGAGGTCCGGGTAGGTCGGGGAACACTGAA. Translation: CSARGPGRSGNTE. The complete CDR3 reads CSARGPGRSGNTEAFF.

Turning to this clone: The read comes to an end 3 residues before the CDR3 does, leaving the germline J gene to fill in the end. The gene calls are TRBV14 and TRBJ1-2; 8 bases are shared with TRBD1. The CDR3 is 13 residues long. Germline V gene data show CDR1 as SGHDN and CDR2 as FVKESK. The chain's CDR3 is CASSETGARGYTF. The DNA read from the CDR3 is TGTGCCAGCAGCGAGACAGGGGCGCGGGGC.

Regarding this clone: The CDR3 extends 3 residues past the end of the read, so its final part is completed from the germline J gene. V gene TRBV6-2 or TRBV6-3 combines with J gene TRBJ2-1, with 9 nucleotides matching TRBD1. V gave up 5 bases and J gave up 7 bases; unmatched junction bases: 9. In germline, CDR1 is MNHEY, CDR2 SVGEGT. The CDR3 is 15 residues long. The CDR3 loop reads CASSKRTGARNEQFF. CDR3 DNA, as far as it was read: TGTGCCAGCAGTAAGCGGACAGGGGCGAGGAATGAG.

Concerning this clone: The read ends 3 residues early relative to the CDR3; the germline J gene fills the gap. The chain combines TRBV20-1 with TRBJ1-4; no firm D call. Germline V gene sequence: CDR1 DFQATT, CDR2 SNEGSKA (reference sequence). The CDR3 extends over 11 amino acids. The V end was cut by 3 bases, the J end by 8 bases, with 7 bases between. The chain's CDR3 is CSASIREKLFF. Incomplete CDR3 DNA: TGCAGTGCTAGTATCAGGGAAAAA.

As to this clone: The read finishes 3 residues shy of the CDR3 end, and the germline J gene is used to complete it. The chain employs TRBV5-8 and TRBJ1-5, with D perhaps matching TRBD1 (5 bases). Germline-derived CDR1 and CDR2 are SGHTS and YDEGEE. The CDR3 is 14 amino acids. Trimming removed 7 bases at V and 5 bases at J, with 16 bases between. The CDR3 DNA, read in part, is TGTGCCAGCGCCCAGGGAAATCTCGATCAGCCC. This codes for CASAQGNLDQP. The entire CDR3 sequence reads CASAQGNLDQPQHF. The variable domain in full, with the rest retrieved from reference TRBV5-8 and TRBJ1-5, is EAGVTQSPTHLIKTRGQQATLRCSPISGHTSVYWYQQALGLGLQFLLWYDEGEERNRGNFPPRFSGRQFPNYSSELNVNALELEDSALYLCASAQGNLDQPQHFGDGTRLSIL.

About this clone: Coverage ceases 3 residues before the CDR3 finishes, and the germline J gene fills in the end. The chain joins TRBV7-9 to TRBJ1-5; no reliable D call. CDR3 size: 14 residues. Trimming removed 1 base from V and 2 bases from J, with 6 bases in between. Germline CDR1 SEHNR, CDR2 FQNEAQ (reference sequence). CDR3 DNA, as far as it was read: TGTGCCAGCAGCTTAGATCAGGGCAATCAGCCC. Translated, it gives CASSLDQGNQP. The full-length CDR3 reads as CASSLDQGNQPQHF.

As to this clone: Read data end 3 residues before the CDR3 end; the end is taken from the germline J gene. This rearrangement joins TRBV2 to TRBJ1-1; D perhaps matches TRBD1 (5 bases). The CDR3 consists of 13 residues. From germline, CDR1 is SNHLY and CDR2 FYNNEI. The CDR3 loop is CASRKDSYEGAFF. The CDR3 bases that were read are TGTGCCAGCAGGAAAGACAGTTATGAGGGG.

Considering frequency, this clone is medium-sized (0.01 to 0.1%). The read terminates 3 residues before the CDR3 end, so the remaining end is supplied by the germline J gene. The gene calls are TRBV2 and TRBJ1-1, with D perhaps TRBD1 (6 bases). From germline, CDR1 is SNHLY and CDR2 FYNNEI. The CDR3 is 15 residues long. Deletions cut 6 bases from V and 2 bases from J, with 16 bases between. The sequenced CDR3 bases are TGTGCCAGCAGGGAGATCAGGGGCCTCAACACTGAA. Translating gives CASREIRGLNTE. The full CDR3 protein is CASREIRGLNTEAFF.

Regarding this clone: The read comes to an end 3 residues before the CDR3 does, leaving the germline J gene to fill in the end. The rearrangement uses TRBV9 and TRBJ1-6; D remains unclear. The CDR3 spans 14 residues. Per germline, CDR1 SGDLS and CDR2 YYNGEE. The V end was cut by 0 bases, the J end by 8 bases, with 9 bases between. The CDR3 spells CASSVAEYHSPLHF. The covered CDR3 bases are TGTGCCAGCAGCGTAGCAGAATACCATTCACCC. The whole variable domain, remainder taken from reference TRBV9 and TRBJ1-6, is DSGVTQTPKHLITATGQRVTLRCSPRSGDLSVYWYQQSLDQGLQFLIQYYNGEERAKGNILERFSAQQFPDLHSELNLSSLELGDSALYFCASSVAEYHSPLHFGNGTRLTVT.